This T cell receptor beta chain appears in the sequencing data of a study of cytomegalovirus exposure and HLA in healthy donors. Primers included in the PCR were 60 Vbeta and 13 Jbeta primers. The assay was immunoSEQ multiplex PCR, and TCRdb's table has in-frame clones only and misses some. The sample yields about 80,000 clones, less than 85% seen once. This CDR3 is 11 amino acids long. The germline V and J ends were trimmed by 2 bases and 13 bases, with 10 bases remaining between them. Germline lookup yields CDR1 SEHNR and CDR2 FQNEAQ (reference sequence). The J gene is TRBJ2-3, the V gene TRBV7-9, with D perhaps TRBD2 (5 bases). Sequencing used PBMCs. The sequence was obtained from a human donor in good health. The CDR3 spells CASSLLEVEYF. DNA of the CDR3: TGTGCCAGCAGCTTATTGGAGGTGGAGTATTTT.